The following is a T cell receptor beta chain sequence with its context. Its antigen is undetermined. The germline V gene encodes CDR1 SEHNR and CDR2 FQNEAQ (reference sequence). The CDR3 covers 12 residues. Between the trimmed V and J ends, which lost 6 bases and 2 bases, there was a span of 8 bases. These data come from a study of post-analysis software for immune sequencing data. Study-level results: Compared against controls, patients with multiple sclerosis displayed significantly lower normalized Chao1 diversity. TRBV5-6, TRBV5-1 and TRBV20-1 belonged to a set of a handful of TRBV segments that were more frequent in patients than controls. Samples made in the same batch grouped tightly together by F measure.

Libraries were made from TCR beta cDNA, and they carried unique molecular identifiers. Input amounts of about 0.85 to 10 million T cells were used. These gave roughly 0.5 million cDNA molecules, so each molecule approximated one T cell. Using its own MiXCR run on the PCR reads, TCRdb lists one record per CDR3 protein. The data hold 750,000 to 900,000 distinct CDR3 sequences, with approximately 44% observed a single time. The chain has TRBV7-9 and TRBJ2-7; D is undetermined. The sample taken for sequencing was blood. The TCR comes from a girl aged 5-17 years with multiple sclerosis. CDR3 protein: CASRGNPYEQYF. CDR3 sequence (DNA): TGTGCCAGCAGGGGGAACCCCTACGAGCAGTACTTC.